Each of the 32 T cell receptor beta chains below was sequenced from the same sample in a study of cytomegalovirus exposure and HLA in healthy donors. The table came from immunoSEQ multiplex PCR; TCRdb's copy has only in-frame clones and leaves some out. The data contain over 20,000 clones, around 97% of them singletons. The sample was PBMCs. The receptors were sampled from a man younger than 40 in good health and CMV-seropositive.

CDR3 amino acids: CASSERDRGQITLFF. CDR3 bases: TGTGCCAGCAGTGAACGGGACAGGGGGCAAATTACACTGTTTTTT. The rearrangement links TRBV25-1 to TRBJ1-4; 12 bases are a match to TRBD1. The CDR3 covers 15 residues. CDR1 and CDR2 (germline): MGHDK, SYGVNS. Trimming at V came to 2 bases and at J to 13 bases, leaving 8 bases not matched to a gene.

CDR3 nucleotides: TGTGCCAGCGCAATAGTCCCCCAGGGGAACACTGAAGCTTTCTTT. It is translated as CASAIVPQGNTEAFF. The chain links TRBV6-5 to TRBJ1-1; maybe TRBD1 (5 bases). Trimming pared 8 bases from V and 1 base from J, leaving 17 bases between. There are 15 residues in the CDR3. Germline assignment: CDR1 MNHEY and CDR2 SVGAGI.

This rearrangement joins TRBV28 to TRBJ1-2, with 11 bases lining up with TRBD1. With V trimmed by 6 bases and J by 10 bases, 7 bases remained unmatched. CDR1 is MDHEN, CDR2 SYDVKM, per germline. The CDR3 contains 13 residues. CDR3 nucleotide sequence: TGTGCCAGCAGACCCGGGACAGGGGGGACCTACACCTTC. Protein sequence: CASRPGTGGTYTF.

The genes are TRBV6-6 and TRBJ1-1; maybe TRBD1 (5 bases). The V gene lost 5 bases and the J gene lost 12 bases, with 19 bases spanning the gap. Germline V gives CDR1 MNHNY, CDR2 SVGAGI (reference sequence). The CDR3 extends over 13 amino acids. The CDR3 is CASSPGGGGVTFF. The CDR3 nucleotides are TGTGCCAGCAGTCCAGGCGGGGGGGGAGTAACTTTCTTT.

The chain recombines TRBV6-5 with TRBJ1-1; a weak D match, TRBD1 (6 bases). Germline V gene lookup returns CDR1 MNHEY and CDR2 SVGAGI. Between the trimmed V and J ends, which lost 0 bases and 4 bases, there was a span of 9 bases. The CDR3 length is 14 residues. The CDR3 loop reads CASSYSIRGTEAFF. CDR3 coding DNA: TGTGCCAGCAGTTACTCGATCAGGGGCACTGAAGCTTTCTTT.

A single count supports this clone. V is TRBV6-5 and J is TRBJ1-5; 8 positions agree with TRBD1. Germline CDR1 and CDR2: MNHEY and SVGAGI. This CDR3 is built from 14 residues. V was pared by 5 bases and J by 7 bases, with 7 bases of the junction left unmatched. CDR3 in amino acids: CASSQGARGQPQHF. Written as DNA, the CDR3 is TGTGCCAGCAGTCAGGGGGCTCGGGGACAGCCCCAGCATTTT.

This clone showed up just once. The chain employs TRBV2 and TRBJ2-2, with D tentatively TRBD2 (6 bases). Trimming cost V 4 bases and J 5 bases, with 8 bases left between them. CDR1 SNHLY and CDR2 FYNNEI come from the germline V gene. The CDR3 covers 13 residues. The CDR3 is CASSVGGTGELFF. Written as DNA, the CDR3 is TGTGCCAGCAGTGTTGGAGGGACCGGGGAGCTGTTTTTT.

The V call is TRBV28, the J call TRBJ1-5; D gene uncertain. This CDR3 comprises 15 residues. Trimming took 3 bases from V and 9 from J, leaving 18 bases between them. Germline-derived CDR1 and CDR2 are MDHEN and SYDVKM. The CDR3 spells CASSLIRISLGPQHF. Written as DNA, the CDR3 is TGTGCCAGCAGTTTGATTCGCATATCCCTCGGGCCCCAGCATTTT.

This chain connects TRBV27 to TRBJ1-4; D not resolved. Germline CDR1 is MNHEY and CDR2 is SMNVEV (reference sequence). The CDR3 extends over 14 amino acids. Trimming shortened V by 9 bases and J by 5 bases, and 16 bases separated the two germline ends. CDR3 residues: CARRRHFPNEKLFF. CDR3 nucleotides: TGTGCCAGGCGCAGACACTTCCCCAATGAAAAACTGTTTTTT.

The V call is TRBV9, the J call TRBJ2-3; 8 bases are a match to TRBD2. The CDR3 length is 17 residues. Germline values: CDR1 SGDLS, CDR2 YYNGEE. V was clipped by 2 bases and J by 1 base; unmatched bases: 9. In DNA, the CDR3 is TGTGCCAGCAGCGTCAGTGGGGCAGCGGGAGGCACAGATACGCAGTATTTT. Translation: CASSVSGAAGGTDTQYF. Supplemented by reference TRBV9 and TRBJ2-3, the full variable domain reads DSGVTQTPKHLITATGQRVTLRCSPRSGDLSVYWYQQSLDQGLQFLIQYYNGEERAKGNILERFSAQQFPDLHSELNLSSLELGDSALYFCASSVSGAAGGTDTQYFGPGTRLTVL.

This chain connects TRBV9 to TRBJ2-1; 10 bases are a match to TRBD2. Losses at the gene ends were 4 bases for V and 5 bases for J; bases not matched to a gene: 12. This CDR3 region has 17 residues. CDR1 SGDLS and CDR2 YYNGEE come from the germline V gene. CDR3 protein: CASSISLAGVDDNEQFF. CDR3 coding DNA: TGTGCCAGCAGCATCTCTCTAGCGGGAGTGGATGACAATGAGCAGTTCTTC.

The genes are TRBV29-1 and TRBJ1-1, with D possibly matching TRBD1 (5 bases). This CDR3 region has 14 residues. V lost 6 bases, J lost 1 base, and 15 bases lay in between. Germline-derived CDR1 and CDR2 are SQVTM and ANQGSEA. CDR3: CSVYESGGNTEAFF. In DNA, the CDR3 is TGCAGCGTCTACGAAAGCGGGGGGAACACTGAAGCTTTCTTT. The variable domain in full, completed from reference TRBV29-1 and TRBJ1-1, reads SAVISQKPSRDICQRGTSLTIQCQVDSQVTMMFWYRQQPGQSLTLIATANQGSEATYESGFVIDKFPISRPNLTFSTLTVSNMSPEDSSIYLCSVYESGGNTEAFFGQGTRLTVV.

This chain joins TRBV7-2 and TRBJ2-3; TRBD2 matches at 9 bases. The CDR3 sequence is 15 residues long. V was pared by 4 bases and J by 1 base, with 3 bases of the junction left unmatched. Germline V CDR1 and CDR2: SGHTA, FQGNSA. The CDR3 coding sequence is TGTGCCAGCAGCTCCCGACTAGCGGGCACAGATACGCAGTATTTT. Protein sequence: CASSSRLAGTDTQYF.

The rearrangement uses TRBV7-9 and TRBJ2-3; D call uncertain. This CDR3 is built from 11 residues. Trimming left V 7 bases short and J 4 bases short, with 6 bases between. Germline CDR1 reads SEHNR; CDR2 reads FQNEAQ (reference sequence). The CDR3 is CASTPSDTQYF. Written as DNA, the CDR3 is TGTGCCAGCACCCCGTCAGATACGCAGTATTTT. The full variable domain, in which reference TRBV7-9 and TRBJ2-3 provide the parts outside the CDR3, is DTGVSQNPRHKITKRGQNVTFRCDPISEHNRLYWYRQTLGQGPEFLTYFQNEAQLEKSRLLSDRFSAERPKGSFSTLEIQRTEQGDSAMYLCASTPSDTQYFGPGTRLTVL.

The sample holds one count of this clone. This CDR3 is CASSLAGLDTEAFF. The CDR3 DNA sequence: TGTGCCAGCAGCTTAGCTGGGCTTGACACTGAAGCTTTCTTT. The chain links TRBV7-8 to TRBJ1-1; unclear D gene. This CDR3 region has 14 residues. Germline CDR1 SGHVS, CDR2 FQNEAQ. V gave up 0 bases and J gave up 3 bases, with 8 bases separating them.

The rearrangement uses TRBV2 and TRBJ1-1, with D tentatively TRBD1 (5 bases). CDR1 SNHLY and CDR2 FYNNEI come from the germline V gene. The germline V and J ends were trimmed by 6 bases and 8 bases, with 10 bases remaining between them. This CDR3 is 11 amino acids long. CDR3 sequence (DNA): TGTGCCAGCAGGGTCGGGGGGGAAGCTTTCTTT. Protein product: CASRVGGEAFF.

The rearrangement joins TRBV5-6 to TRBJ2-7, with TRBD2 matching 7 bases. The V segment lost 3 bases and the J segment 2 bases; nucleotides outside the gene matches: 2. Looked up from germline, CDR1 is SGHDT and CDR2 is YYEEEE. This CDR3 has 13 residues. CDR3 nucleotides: TGTGCCAGCAGCTGGGGGAGGGCCTACGAGCAGTACTTC. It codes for CASSWGRAYEQYF.

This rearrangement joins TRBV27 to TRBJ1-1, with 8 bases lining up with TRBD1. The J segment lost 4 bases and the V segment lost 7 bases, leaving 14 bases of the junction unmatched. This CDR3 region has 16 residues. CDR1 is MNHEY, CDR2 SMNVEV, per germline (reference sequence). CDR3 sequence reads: CASTKALRGPGTEAFF. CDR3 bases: TGTGCCAGCACCAAAGCCCTCAGGGGGCCAGGCACTGAAGCTTTCTTT.

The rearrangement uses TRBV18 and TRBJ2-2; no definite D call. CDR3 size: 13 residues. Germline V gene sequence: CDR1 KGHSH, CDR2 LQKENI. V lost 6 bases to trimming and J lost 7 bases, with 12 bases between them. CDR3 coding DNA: TGTGCCAGCTCGCCCTACCAGGACGGGGAGCTGTTTTTT. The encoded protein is CASSPYQDGELFF.

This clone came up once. CDR3: CASSSPTPYEQYF. The CDR3 region has the DNA TGTGCCAGCAGTTCCCCTACGCCCTACGAGCAGTACTTC. The chain has TRBV28 and TRBJ2-7; no definite D call. Trimming removed 4 bases at V and 2 bases at J, with 9 bases between. The CDR3 has 13 amino acids. Looked up from germline, CDR1 is MDHEN and CDR2 is SYDVKM.

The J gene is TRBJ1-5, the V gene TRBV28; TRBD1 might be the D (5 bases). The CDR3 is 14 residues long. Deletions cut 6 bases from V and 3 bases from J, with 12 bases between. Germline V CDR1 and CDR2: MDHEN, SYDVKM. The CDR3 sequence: CASRNTGINQPQHF. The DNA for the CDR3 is TGTGCCAGCAGAAACACAGGAATCAATCAGCCCCAGCATTTT.

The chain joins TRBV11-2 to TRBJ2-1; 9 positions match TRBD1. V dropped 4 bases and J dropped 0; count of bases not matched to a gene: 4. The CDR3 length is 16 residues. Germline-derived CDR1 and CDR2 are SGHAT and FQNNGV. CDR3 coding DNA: TGTGCCAGCAGCTCGAGACAGGGGGGCTCCTACAATGAGCAGTTCTTC. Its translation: CASSSRQGGSYNEQFF.

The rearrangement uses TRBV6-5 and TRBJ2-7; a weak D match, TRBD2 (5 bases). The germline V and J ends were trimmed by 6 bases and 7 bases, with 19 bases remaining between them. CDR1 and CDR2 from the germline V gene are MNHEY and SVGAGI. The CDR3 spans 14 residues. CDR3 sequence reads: CASSRGVLEGEQYF. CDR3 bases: TGTGCCAGCAGCCGAGGTGTACTAGAAGGTGAGCAGTACTTC.

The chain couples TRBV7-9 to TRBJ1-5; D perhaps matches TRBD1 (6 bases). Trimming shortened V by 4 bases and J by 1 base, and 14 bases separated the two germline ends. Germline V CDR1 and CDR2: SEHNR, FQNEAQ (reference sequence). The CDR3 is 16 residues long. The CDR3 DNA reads TGTGCCAGCAGCTCCTGGACAGCGGCGAGCAATCAGCCCCAGCATTTT. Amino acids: CASSSWTAASNQPQHF.

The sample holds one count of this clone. In DNA form, the CDR3 reads TGTGCCAGCAGTTTATGGACTAGCGGGACCGGGTACACCGGGGAGCTGTTTTTT. It specifies CASSLWTSGTGYTGELFF. The rearrangement links TRBV28 to TRBJ2-2; 11 positions agree with TRBD2. The length of the CDR3 is 18 residues. The V segment lost 0 bases and the J segment 3 bases; nucleotides outside the gene matches: 6. Germline-derived CDR1 and CDR2 are MDHEN and SYDVKM.

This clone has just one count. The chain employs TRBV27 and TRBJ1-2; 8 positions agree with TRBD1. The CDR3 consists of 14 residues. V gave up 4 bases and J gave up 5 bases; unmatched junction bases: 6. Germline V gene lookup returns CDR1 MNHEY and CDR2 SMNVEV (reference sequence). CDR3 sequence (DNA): TGTGCCAGCAGTTCGACAGGGGAGGAGTATGGCTACACCTTC. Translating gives CASSSTGEEYGYTF.

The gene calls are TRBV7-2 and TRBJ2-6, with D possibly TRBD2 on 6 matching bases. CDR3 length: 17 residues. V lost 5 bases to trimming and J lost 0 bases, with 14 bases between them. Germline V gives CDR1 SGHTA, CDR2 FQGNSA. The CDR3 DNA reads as TGTGCCAGCAGCCCCCGGGGAGGAGCCTCTGGGGCCAACGTCCTGACTTTC. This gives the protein CASSPRGGASGANVLTF.

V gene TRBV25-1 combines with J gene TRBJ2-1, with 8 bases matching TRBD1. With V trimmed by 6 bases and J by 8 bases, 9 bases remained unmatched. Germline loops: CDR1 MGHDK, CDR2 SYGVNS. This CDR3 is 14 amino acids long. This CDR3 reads CASSGRQGRDEQFF. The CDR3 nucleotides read TGTGCCAGCAGCGGGAGACAGGGGAGAGATGAGCAGTTCTTC.

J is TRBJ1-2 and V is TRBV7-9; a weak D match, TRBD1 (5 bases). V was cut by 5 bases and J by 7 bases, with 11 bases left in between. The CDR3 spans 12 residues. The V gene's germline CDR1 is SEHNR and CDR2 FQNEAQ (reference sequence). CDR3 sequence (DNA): TGTGCCAGCAGCCCTACAGGCACTGGCTACACCTTC. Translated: CASSPTGTGYTF.

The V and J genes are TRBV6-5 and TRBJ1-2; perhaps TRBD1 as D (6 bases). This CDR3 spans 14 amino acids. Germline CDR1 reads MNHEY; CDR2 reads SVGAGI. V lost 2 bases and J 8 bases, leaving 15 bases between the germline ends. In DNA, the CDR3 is TGTGCCAGCAGTTACCTCGGGACACCGCGGGGCTACACCTTC. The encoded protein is CASSYLGTPRGYTF.

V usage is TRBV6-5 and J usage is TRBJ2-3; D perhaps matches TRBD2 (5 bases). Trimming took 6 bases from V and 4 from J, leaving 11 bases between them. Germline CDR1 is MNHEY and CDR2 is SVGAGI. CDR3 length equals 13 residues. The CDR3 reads CASSRPRADTQYF. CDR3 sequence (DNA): TGTGCCAGCAGCCGCCCGAGGGCAGATACGCAGTATTTT.

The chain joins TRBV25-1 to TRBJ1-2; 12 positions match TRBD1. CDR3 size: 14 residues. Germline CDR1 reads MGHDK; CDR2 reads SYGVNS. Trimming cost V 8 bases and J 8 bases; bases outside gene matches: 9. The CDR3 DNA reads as TGTGCCAGCTCCCGGGACAGGGGGCTGGGGGGCTACACCTTC. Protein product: CASSRDRGLGGYTF.